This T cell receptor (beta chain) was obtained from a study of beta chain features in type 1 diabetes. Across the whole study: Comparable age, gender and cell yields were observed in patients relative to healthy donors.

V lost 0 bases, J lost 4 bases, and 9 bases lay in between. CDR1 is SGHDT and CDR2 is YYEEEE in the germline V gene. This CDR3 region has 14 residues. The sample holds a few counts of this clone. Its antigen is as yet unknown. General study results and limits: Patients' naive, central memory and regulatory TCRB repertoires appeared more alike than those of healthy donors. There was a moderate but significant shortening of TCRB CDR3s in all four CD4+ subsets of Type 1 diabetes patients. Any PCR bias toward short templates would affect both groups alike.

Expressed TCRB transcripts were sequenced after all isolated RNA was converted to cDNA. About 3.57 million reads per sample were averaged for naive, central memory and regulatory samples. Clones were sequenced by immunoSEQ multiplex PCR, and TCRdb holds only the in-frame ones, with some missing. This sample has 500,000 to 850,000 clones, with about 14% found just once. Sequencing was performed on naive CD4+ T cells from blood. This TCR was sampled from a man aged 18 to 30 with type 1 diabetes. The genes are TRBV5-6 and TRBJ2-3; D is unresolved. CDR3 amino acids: CASSLAGSADTQYF. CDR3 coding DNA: TGTGCCAGCAGCTTGGCCGGGTCCGCAGATACGCAGTATTTT.